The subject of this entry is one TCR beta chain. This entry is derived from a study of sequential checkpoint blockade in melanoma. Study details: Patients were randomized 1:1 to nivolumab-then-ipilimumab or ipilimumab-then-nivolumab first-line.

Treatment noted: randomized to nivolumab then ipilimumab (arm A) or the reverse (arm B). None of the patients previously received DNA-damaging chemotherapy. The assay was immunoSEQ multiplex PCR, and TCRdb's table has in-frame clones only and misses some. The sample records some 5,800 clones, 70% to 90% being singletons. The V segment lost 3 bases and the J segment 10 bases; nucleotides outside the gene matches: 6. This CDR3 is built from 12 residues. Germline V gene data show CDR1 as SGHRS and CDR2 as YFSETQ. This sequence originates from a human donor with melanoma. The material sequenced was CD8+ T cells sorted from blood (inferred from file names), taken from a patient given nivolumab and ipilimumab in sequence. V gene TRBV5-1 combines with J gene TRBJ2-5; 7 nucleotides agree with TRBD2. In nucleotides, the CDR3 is TGCGCCAGCAGCTGGAGTGGGGGGGACCAGTACTTC. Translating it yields CASSWSGGDQYF.